Below are 25 T cell receptor beta chains sequenced from a single sample in a study of cytomegalovirus exposure and HLA in healthy donors. 60 Vbeta and 13 Jbeta primers were used in PCR. Assay used: immunoSEQ multiplex PCR; TCRdb lists only in-frame clones, some missing. Of about 170,000 clones detected, approximately 85% appear once; the ten largest clones hold around 2.6%. Specimen: PBMCs. The receptors originated from a man between 25 and 39 years old in good health and CMV-seropositive.

The chain is built from TRBV6-6 and TRBJ1-1, with 7 bases matching TRBD1. CDR1 is MNHNY and CDR2 is SVGAGI in the germline V gene (reference sequence). The length of the CDR3 is 14 residues. After removal of 5 bases from V and 3 bases from J, the junction contained 6 bases not matched to a gene. CDR3 nucleotide sequence: TGTGCCAGCAGTCCCTACGGGACAGACACTGAAGCTTTCTTT. Translating gives CASSPYGTDTEAFF.

The chain has TRBV11-3 and TRBJ1-5; D gene unclear. Trimming shortened V by 0 bases and J by 5 bases, and 5 bases separated the two germline ends. This CDR3 comprises 13 residues. CDR1 SGHNT and CDR2 YENEEA come from the germline V gene. CDR3 nucleotide sequence: TGTGCCAGCAGCTTAGATGAGCATCAGCCCCAGCATTTT. The encoded protein is CASSLDEHQPQHF.

The chain has TRBV11-3 and TRBJ2-7; D possibly corresponds to TRBD2 (6 bases). The CDR3 contains 13 residues. Germline CDR1 is SGHNT and CDR2 is YENEEA. With 5 bases removed from V and 6 bases from J, the gap between germline ends came to 14 bases. CDR3 loop: CASSPRRGVEQYF. DNA of the CDR3: TGTGCCAGCAGCCCCCGCCGCGGGGTCGAGCAGTACTTC.

The chain is built from TRBV9 and TRBJ2-2, with TRBD2 identical over 7 bases. V lost 1 base to trimming and J lost 6 bases; unmatched junction nucleotides: 3. The germline gives CDR1 SGDLS, CDR2 YYNGEE. The CDR3 extends over 14 amino acids. CDR3 region: CASSVSAGAGELFF. CDR3 DNA sequence: TGTGCCAGCAGCGTATCTGCGGGGGCCGGGGAGCTGTTTTTT.

The chain links TRBV19 to TRBJ2-2, with a possible D match to TRBD1 (6 bases). Germline V gives CDR1 LNHDA, CDR2 SQIVND (reference sequence). There are 14 residues in the CDR3. Trimming left V 4 bases short and J 9 bases short, with 15 bases between. The CDR3 DNA reads as TGTGCCAGTAGTACCCCGGGACAAACATGGGAGCTGTTTTTT. This sequence encodes CASSTPGQTWELFF. Filled out from reference TRBV19 and TRBJ2-2, the complete variable domain reads DGGITQSPKYLFRKEGQNVTLSCEQNLNHDAMYWYRQDPGQGLRLIYYSQIVNDFQKGDIAEGYSVSREKKESFPLTVTSAQKNPTAFYLCASSTPGQTWELFFGEGSRLTVL.

This chain links TRBV6-4 with TRBJ2-7; 7 bases map to TRBD2. Germline trimming cut 8 bases from V and 4 bases from J; bases unmatched to any gene: 8. This CDR3 has 13 residues. Germline V gene sequence: CDR1 MRHNA, CDR2 SNTAGT. CDR3 protein: CASPRERGYEQYV. In DNA form, the CDR3 reads TGTGCCAGCCCCAGGGAGCGGGGATACGAGCAGTACGTC.

The rearrangement links TRBV28 to TRBJ2-7, with D possibly matching TRBD1 (6 bases). Germline values: CDR1 MDHEN, CDR2 SYDVKM. CDR3 size: 14 residues. V was shortened by 6 bases and J by 4 bases, with 16 bases between the two germline ends. CDR3 coding DNA: TGTGCCAGCAGGCCGCGGACAGACGGGTACGAGCAGTACGTC. Amino acid sequence: CASRPRTDGYEQYV.

The V call is TRBV19, the J call TRBJ2-5; maybe TRBD2 (6 bases). The V end was cut by 6 bases, the J end by 4 bases, with 18 bases between. There are 15 residues in the CDR3. Germline CDR1 and CDR2: LNHDA and SQIVND (reference sequence). This chain's CDR3 is CASRMGGKEVETQYF. Here the CDR3 DNA reads TGTGCCAGTAGGATGGGCGGGAAGGAGGTAGAGACCCAGTACTTC.

The chain uses TRBV1 and TRBJ2-5; the D call in the table, TRBD2, was not verified against the DNA. TRBV1 constitutes a pseudogene. The CDR3 extends over 18 amino acids. CDR3 loop: CTSFRGAGGPPPKWTQYF. In DNA form, the CDR3 reads TGCACCAGCTTTCGGGGGGCGGGAGGGCCCCCGCCGAAGTGGACCCAGTACTTC.

The chain uses TRBV7-2 and TRBJ2-7, with D maybe TRBD1 (5 bases). This CDR3 is 14 amino acids long. Germline CDR1 reads SGHTA; CDR2 reads FQGNSA. Between the trimmed V and J ends, which lost 4 bases and 0 bases, there was a span of 10 bases. In DNA, the CDR3 is TGTGCCAGCAGCTGGACGACAGTCTCCTACGAGCAGTACTTC. Its translation: CASSWTTVSYEQYF.

This sequence joins TRBV29-1 and TRBJ2-1, with 15 bases lining up with TRBD2. Trimming took 6 bases from V and 7 from J; bases not matched to a gene: 7. Germline lookup yields CDR1 SQVTM and CDR2 ANQGSEA. CDR3 length: 15 residues. CDR3 sequence: CSVRTSGRVRNEQFF. CDR3 DNA sequence: TGCAGCGTGCGGACTAGCGGGAGGGTAAGGAATGAGCAGTTCTTC.

The chain links TRBV9 to TRBJ2-3, with D tentatively TRBD2 (6 bases). Trimming cost V 0 bases and J 4 bases, with 15 bases left between them. The germline CDR1 and CDR2 sequences are SGDLS and YYNGEE. This CDR3 is 16 amino acids long. This CDR3 reads CASSVGSPASADTQYF. In DNA, the CDR3 is TGTGCCAGCAGCGTAGGGTCCCCAGCTAGCGCAGATACGCAGTATTTT.

Concerning this clone itself: Germline is not matched at one junction end, which may reflect a read error. V usage is TRBV6-1 and J usage is TRBJ1-2; D is undetermined. CDR1 and CDR2 (germline): MNHNS, SASEGT. This CDR3 spans 11 amino acids. The CDR3 bases are TGTGCCAGCAGGGAAGGGCAAGGCTACACCTTC. Translated, it gives CASREGQGYTF.

The chain is built from TRBV30 and TRBJ2-2; unclear D gene. V lost 2 bases and J 3 bases, leaving 7 bases between the germline ends. Germline CDR1 GTSNPN, CDR2 SVGIG (reference sequence). The CDR3 is made up of 13 amino acids. CDR3 residues: CAWSLLDTGELFF. The CDR3 DNA is TGTGCCTGGAGTCTTCTAGACACCGGGGAGCTGTTTTTT.

In its sample, this clone was seen once. This chain connects TRBV5-8 to TRBJ2-7; D remains unclear. Per germline, CDR1 SGHTS and CDR2 YDEGEE. This CDR3 has 11 amino acids. Trimming took off 4 bases at V and 4 bases at J, with 6 bases between the two ends. CDR3 DNA: TGTGCCAGCAGCCCAGGTTACGAGCAGTACGTC. Translating it yields CASSPGYEQYV.

The J gene is TRBJ1-4, the V gene TRBV5-4, with 9 bases matching TRBD1. In germline, CDR1 is SGHNT, CDR2 YYREEE (reference sequence). The CDR3 is made up of 15 amino acids. The junction had 5 bases not matched to a gene; V was cut back by 1 base and J by 7 bases. CDR3 coding DNA: TGTGCCAGCAGCTTGCACGAGACAGGGGGTGAAAAACTGTTTTTT. Protein: CASSLHETGGEKLFF.

The chain recombines TRBV7-2 with TRBJ1-1; D is possibly TRBD1 (5 bases). CDR3 length equals 15 residues. Looked up from germline, CDR1 is SGHTA and CDR2 is FQGNSA. V was shortened by 1 base and J by 2 bases, with 11 bases between the two germline ends. CDR3 residues: CASSLESWGNTEAFF. The CDR3 DNA sequence: TGTGCCAGCAGCTTAGAATCTTGGGGCAACACTGAAGCTTTCTTT.

With regard to this clone: This specimen includes other DNA sequences encoding the same CDR3. This sequence joins TRBV7-9 and TRBJ2-7; TRBD1 matches 7 bases. With V trimmed by 3 bases and J by 3 bases, 5 bases remained unmatched. This CDR3 region has 14 residues. Germline CDR1 and CDR2: SEHNR and FQNEAQ (reference sequence). CDR3 DNA sequence: TGTGCCAGCAGCTTGGGGCAGGGGGACTACGAGCAGTACTTC. It is translated as CASSLGQGDYEQYF.

This clone was seen only once. This chain joins TRBV11-3 and TRBJ1-1; D is possibly TRBD1 (6 bases). From germline, CDR1 is SGHNT and CDR2 YENEEA. The CDR3 totals 13 residues. Trimming pared 6 bases from V and 6 bases from J, leaving 14 bases between. CDR3: CASSVPGAAEAFF. The CDR3 bases are TGTGCCAGCAGTGTCCCAGGGGCAGCTGAAGCTTTCTTT.

The chain recombines TRBV5-1 with TRBJ2-2; 8 bases line up with TRBD1. This CDR3 contains 15 residues. After removal of 2 bases from V and 6 bases from J, the junction contained 6 bases not matched to a gene. Looked up from germline, CDR1 is SGHRS and CDR2 is YFSETQ. CDR3 region: CASSFDRGVAGELFF. DNA of the CDR3: TGCGCCAGCAGCTTTGACAGGGGCGTCGCCGGGGAGCTGTTTTTT.

The CDR3: CASSFLIRPSGNNEQFF. The CDR3 bases are TGTGCCAGCAGCTTCTTAATTCGGCCTAGCGGGAACAATGAGCAGTTCTTC. The chain uses TRBV5-4 and TRBJ2-1; 9 nucleotides agree with TRBD2. Germline lookup yields CDR1 SGHNT and CDR2 YYREEE (reference sequence). The CDR3 has 17 amino acids. V trimming: 2 bases; J trimming: 5 bases; junction bases outside the gene matches: 11. Full variable domain (rest looked up from reference TRBV5-4 and TRBJ2-1): ETGVTQSPTHLIKTRGQQVTLRCSSQSGHNTVSWYQQALGQGPQFIFQYYREEENGRGNFPPRFSGLQFPNYSSELNVNALELDDSALYLCASSFLIRPSGNNEQFFGPGTRLTVL.

Regarding this clone: The junction differs from germline at one of its ends, possibly a read error. The rearrangement links TRBV7-9 to TRBJ2-1; 11 nucleotides agree with TRBD2. Germline V CDR1 and CDR2: SEHNR, FQNEAQ (reference sequence). The CDR3 extends over 18 amino acids. The CDR3 sequence: CSSSDRGSPLAGEGEQFF. CDR3 coding DNA: TGTTCCAGCAGCGATCGTGGGTCGCCACTAGCGGGAGAGGGTGAGCAGTTCTTC.

The gene calls are TRBV10-3 and TRBJ2-2, with 9 bases fitting TRBD1. CDR3 length: 17 amino acids. Trimming cost V 3 bases and J 2 bases; bases outside gene matches: 7. The germline CDR1 and CDR2 sequences are ENHRY and SYGVKD. The CDR3 DNA is TGTGCCATCAGTGACCCTGGGACAGGGTCCAACACCGGGGAGCTGTTTTTT. It is translated as CAISDPGTGSNTGELFF.

This rearrangement joins TRBV7-3 to TRBJ1-1; D is unclear. The CDR3 is made up of 13 amino acids. V gave up 5 bases and J gave up 0 bases, with 7 bases separating them. From germline, CDR1 is SGHTA and CDR2 FQGTGA. CDR3 nucleotides: TGTGCCAGCAGCCTAAGTATGAACACTGAAGCTTTCTTT. Translating gives CASSLSMNTEAFF. The full variable domain, in which reference TRBV7-3 and TRBJ1-1 provide the parts outside the CDR3, is GAGVSQTPSNKVTEKGKYVELRCDPISGHTALYWYRQSLGQGPEFLIYFQGTGAADDSGLPNDRFFAVRPEGSVSTLKIQRTERGDSAVYLCASSLSMNTEAFFGQGTRLTVV.

This chain joins TRBV5-4 and TRBJ2-1; tentative D call: TRBD2 (6 bases). There are 14 residues in the CDR3. Germline loops: CDR1 SGHNT, CDR2 YYREEE (reference sequence). With 0 bases removed from V and 5 bases from J, the gap between germline ends came to 9 bases. The CDR3 nucleotides are TGTGCCAGCAGCTTGGAACTAGCCGACAATGAGCAGTTCTTC. This sequence encodes CASSLELADNEQFF.